The rows below give T cell receptor beta chains drawn from one sample of a study of shared clonotypes between healthy human individuals. Sequencing used immunoSEQ multiplex PCR; TCRdb keeps in-frame clones, though not all of them. The sample has about 2 million clones; approximately 94% are singletons. The sample comprised naive CD8+ T cells sorted from blood. These receptors came from a young man in good health. The CDR3 runs from the conserved cysteine through the conserved F or W. A D gene is named only where the DNA matches it firmly. Size is stated for part of the rows, as once, few or many counts, or as a class when the clone is expanded.

V gene	J gene	clone size	D gene	CDR3 DNA	CDR3 protein
TRBV7-8	TRBJ2-1	-	-	TGTGCCAGCAGCCTCGAGATAGGTGCTTACAATGAGCAGTTCTTC	CASSLEIGAYNEQFF
TRBV5-1	TRBJ1-6	-	-	TGCGCCAGCAGGACAGGCTATGCCGATTCACCCCTCCACTTT	CASRTGYADSPLHF
TRBV7-8	TRBJ2-1	-	TRBD2	TGTGCCAGCAGCTCCCTACTAGCGGGGGTGTACAATGAGCAGTTCTTC	CASSSLLAGVYNEQFF
TRBV29-1	TRBJ1-1	few	-	TGCAGCGTTCAGGATAAGGGCACTGAAGCTTTCTTT	CSVQDKGTEAFF
TRBV10-3	TRBJ2-7	-	TRBD1	TGTGCCATCAGTGAGCCGGGACAGGGGTCCGAGCAGTACTTC	CAISEPGQGSEQYF
TRBV7-9	TRBJ2-5	once	-	TGTGCCAGCAGCGAAACGAGACGTGGGCTTTCGGGTGAGACCCAGTACTTC	CASSETRRGLSGETQYF
TRBV7-9	TRBJ1-1	once	-	TGTGCCAGCAGACACGGCGCGGCAGGAGTATCTGTCGAAGCTTTCTTT	CASRHGAAGVSVEAFF
TRBV9	TRBJ2-2	once	-	TGTGCCAGCAGCGCAACTGTAACCGGGGAGCTGTTTTTT	CASSATVTGELFF
TRBV5-4	TRBJ1-6	-	-	TGTGCCAGCAGCTCACAGGGAGATTCACCCCTCCACTTT	CASSSQGDSPLHF
TRBV19	TRBJ2-2	-	-	TGTGCCAGTAGTCCCCCCGCACCCGGGGAGCTGTTTTTT	CASSPPAPGELFF
TRBV4-2	TRBJ1-1	-	-	TGTGCCAGCAGCCAAGAGATTGGAGTGAACACTGAAGCTTTCTTT	CASSQEIGVNTEAFF
TRBV6-6	TRBJ2-7	-	-	TGTGCCAGCTTTAACTCCCCCTACGAGCAGTACTTC	CASFNSPYEQYF
TRBV7-2	TRBJ2-1	once	-	TGTGCCAGCTCCAGAGGCCCCTGGAATGAGCAGTTCTTC	CASSRGPWNEQFF
TRBV6-1	TRBJ2-3	-	-	TGTGCCAGCGCTGACAGTTTTAGCACAGATACGCAGTATTTT	CASADSFSTDTQYF
TRBV14	TRBJ2-7	-	-	TGTGCCAGCAGCCTCCCGGGACGGATCTACGAGCAGTACTTC	CASSLPGRIYEQYF
TRBV7-9	TRBJ2-2	-	-	TGTGCCAGCAGCTTATTGGTCGGCTACACCGGGGAGCTGTTTTTT	CASSLLVGYTGELFF
TRBV27	TRBJ2-7	-	-	TGTGCCAGCGGGACCTGGACGCGCTCAGCCTACGAGCAGTACTTC	CASGTWTRSAYEQYF
TRBV2	TRBJ2-1	once	-	TGTGCCCAGCAACGAAGCTCCTACAATGAGCAGTTCTTC	CAQQRSSYNEQFF
TRBV7-3	TRBJ1-5	-	-	TGTGCCAGCAGCTTAACGTCTACAGACGAATTATATAGCAATCAGCCCCAGCATTTT	CASSLTSTDELYSNQPQHF
TRBV7-3	TRBJ2-3	-	-	TGTGCCAGCAGCTCAACAGGGGGAGGGACAGATACGCAGTATTTT	CASSSTGGGTDTQYF
TRBV6-5	TRBJ2-1	-	TRBD2	TGTGCCAGCAGTTACTCGGCGGGACTAGTCTGTCGTGAGCAGTTCTTC	CASSYSAGLVCREQFF
TRBV4-1	TRBJ1-1	-	-	TGCGCCAGCAGCCACCCTAGAGGACGGGAGAATACTGAAGCTTTCTTT	CASSHPRGRENTEAFF
TRBV4-1	TRBJ1-1	-	-	TGCGCCAGCAGCCACTTTCCAACAGGGAACACTGAAGCTTTCTTT	CASSHFPTGNTEAFF
TRBV18	TRBJ1-1	-	-	TGTGCCAGCTCACCACCCCGGGGTCCGAACACTGAAGCTTTCTTT	CASSPPRGPNTEAFF
TRBV5-6	TRBJ1-3	-	-	TGTGCCAGCAGCTTGAGTATGGCAGCCTCCTCTGGAAACACCATATATTTT	CASSLSMAASSGNTIYF
TRBV27	TRBJ1-5	once	-	TGTGCCAGCAGTTTACTGGGGAGGAATAGCAATCAGCCCCAGCATTTT	CASSLLGRNSNQPQHF
TRBV9	TRBJ2-7	few	TRBD2	TGTGCCAGCAGCGTAGGCGGGAGTACCTACGAGCAGTACTTC	CASSVGGSTYEQYF